This TCR beta chain was recovered during a study of brain T cells in children with intractable seizures. This clone was seen once. V was clipped by 2 bases and J by 6 bases; unmatched bases: 6. CDR1 and CDR2 (germline): SGHNT, YENEEA. This CDR3 region has 15 residues. Sequenced by immunoSEQ multiplex PCR; TCRdb stores in-frame clones only, minus some. The sample consists of fewer than 50,000 clones, about nine tenths of them appearing once. The chain joins TRBV11-3 to TRBJ2-3; 9 bases fit TRBD2. The source material was peripheral blood, sampled at surgery. The sequence came from a girl aged 2 to 9 with tuberous sclerosis and intractable seizures. CDR3: CASSLRLAGSDTQYF. CDR3 DNA sequence: TGTGCCAGCAGCTTACGGCTAGCGGGGTCGGATACGCAGTATTTT. Drawing the rest from reference TRBV11-3 and TRBJ2-3, the complete variable domain is EAGVVQSPRYKIIEKKQPVAFWCNPISGHNTLYWYLQNLGQGPELLIRYENEEAVDDSQLPKDRFSAERLKGVDSTLKIQPAELGDSAVYLCASSLRLAGSDTQYFGPGTRLTVL.